Reported below is one T cell receptor (beta chain). Its antigen is as yet unknown. If patients had other autoimmune diseases, uncontrolled infections, pregnancy or lactation, they were excluded. Orbital computed tomography and thyroid ultrasound, along with TRAb, serum thyroxine and clinical symptoms, underpinned diagnosis. This entry belongs to a study of Graves' ophthalmopathy and Graves' hyperthyroidism. Study context: Pretreatment peripheral blood was obtained at initial diagnosis.

General observations from the study: Most clonotypes expanded in thyroid above 0.001 frequency were present in blood too.

RNA transcripts provided the template for amplifying TCR beta CDR3 regions. Second-round multiplex PCR came after first-round RT-PCR with HTBI primers. TCRdb re-derived calls from the multiplex PCR reads in MiXCR, one entry per CDR3 protein. The table lists around 400,000 distinct CDR3 sequences, under 25% of them singletons. This clonotype was obtained from a woman younger than 35 with stable Graves' hyperthyroidism. The sequenced material came from peripheral blood.

The CDR3 loop is CASGLPTDSNQETQYF. CDR3 DNA sequence: TGTGCTAGTGGTTTGCCCACGGACAGCAACCAAGAGACCCAGTACTTC. The chain carries TRBV12-5 and TRBJ2-5; TRBD1 is a possible D gene (6 bases). This CDR3 is 16 amino acids long. Trimming left V 2 bases short and J 0 bases short, with 13 bases between. Germline CDR1 is LGHNT and CDR2 is FRNRAP.